The T cell receptor beta chain described here comes from a study of cytomegalovirus exposure and HLA in healthy donors. Whereas donors were nominally healthy upon sampling, unrecorded immune exposures were probable. Both 60 Vbeta primers and 13 Jbeta primers went into the PCR. Assay used: immunoSEQ multiplex PCR; TCRdb lists only in-frame clones, some missing. Of some 130,000 clones detected, around four fifths appear once; the ten largest clones hold 1.3% to 1.5%. Whole-study findings and limits: Sequences of the TCR beta chain were said to predict the HLA-A and HLA-B alleles of most subjects accurately. Later analysis identified several of the most significant clusters that appeared linked to common viral pathogens. Reports indicated that the classifier achieved high specificity and sensitivity in diagnosing cytomegalovirus status.

This clone has just a few counts. The antigen is not known. In germline, CDR1 is ENHRY, CDR2 SYGVKD. This CDR3 comprises 12 residues. V was trimmed by 2 bases and J by 6 bases, leaving 5 bases between them. The gene calls are TRBV10-3 and TRBJ1-5, with no clear D. Sequenced sample: PBMCs. This receptor was taken from a female donor in good health and CMV-seronegative. The CDR3 nucleotides are TGTGCCATCAGTGAGGGCAGTCAGCCCCAGCATTTT. Translating gives CAISEGSQPQHF.